One and the same sample provided the 18 T cell receptor beta chains below, sequenced in a study of OX40 agonist ivuxolimab in advanced cancers. TCRdb keeps only in-frame clones here, not all; method: immunoSEQ multiplex PCR. This sample carries approximately 81,000 clones, 88% of them seen once, and the ten largest clones take approximately 0.47%. This material consisted of CD4+ or CD8+ T cells sorted from blood, taken in a trial of the OX40 agonist ivuxolimab. The receptors were sampled from an adult with an advanced solid tumor such as melanoma, head and neck, liver or kidney cancer.

The J gene is TRBJ2-6, the V gene TRBV2; 8 bases agree with TRBD1. Germline V gene sequence: CDR1 SNHLY, CDR2 FYNNEI. The V segment lost 4 bases and the J segment 1 base; nucleotides outside the gene matches: 15. The CDR3 runs 20 residues. In nucleotides, the CDR3 is TGTGCCAGCAGTGGCCCGGGACAGGTAGATTTTACGTCTGGGGCCAACGTCCTGACTTTC. This gives the protein CASSGPGQVDFTSGANVLTF.

The chain employs TRBV11-1 and TRBJ1-2, with 7 bases matching TRBD1. CDR3 length: 14 residues. The trim removed 5 bases at V and 2 bases at J, leaving 5 bases unmatched. Germline CDR1 reads SGHAT; CDR2 reads FQDESV (reference sequence). CDR3 residues: CASSRTGANYGYTF. The DNA of the CDR3 is TGTGCCAGCAGCCGCACAGGGGCCAACTATGGCTACACCTTC.

The chain employs TRBV5-1 and TRBJ2-7; TRBD1 matches 8 bases. This CDR3 is 14 amino acids long. Germline V lookup: CDR1 SGHRS, CDR2 YFSETQ. V lost 0 bases to trimming and J lost 6 bases; unmatched junction nucleotides: 5. CDR3 residues: CASSLVDRGGEQYF. The CDR3 DNA sequence: TGCGCCAGCAGCTTGGTCGACAGGGGAGGCGAGCAGTACTTC.

The rearrangement links TRBV5-1 to TRBJ2-3; D possibly corresponds to TRBD1 (5 bases). CDR3 length: 15 residues. With 0 bases removed from V and 0 bases from J, the gap between germline ends came to 8 bases. Germline CDR1 and CDR2: SGHRS and YFSETQ. DNA for the CDR3: TGCGCCAGCAGCTTGGAAGGGGCCAGCACAGATACGCAGTATTTT. It specifies CASSLEGASTDTQYF.

This rearrangement joins TRBV11-2 to TRBJ1-5, with D uncertain. Deletions cut 1 base from V and 3 bases from J, with 13 bases between. CDR1 is SGHAT and CDR2 is FQNNGV in the germline V gene. CDR3 length equals 16 residues. CDR3 sequence reads: CASSLVGSSVNQPQHF. CDR3 sequence (DNA): TGTGCCAGCAGCTTAGTGGGCTCATCGGTCAATCAGCCCCAGCATTTT.

This chain joins TRBV6-6 and TRBJ2-1; D not certain. V dropped 2 bases and J dropped 3 bases, with 5 bases sitting between them. The CDR3 consists of 13 residues. Germline V CDR1 and CDR2: MNHNY, SVGAGI (reference sequence). The CDR3 region is CASSYEHYNEQFF. The CDR3 DNA reads TGTGCCAGCAGTTACGAACACTACAATGAGCAGTTCTTC.

The rearrangement joins TRBV5-6 to TRBJ2-3; perhaps D is TRBD1 or TRBD2 (5 bases each). Germline-derived CDR1 and CDR2 are SGHDT and YYEEEE. The CDR3 loop spans 16 amino acids. Trimming left V 4 bases short and J 5 bases short, with 20 bases between. CDR3 DNA sequence: TGTGCCAGCAGCCCAAGGGGACCAAGGGGTGGAGATACGCAGTATTTT. Residues: CASSPRGPRGGDTQYF.

This clone was seen a few times. The rearrangement joins TRBV7-2 to TRBJ2-5; 9 bases fit TRBD2. J gave up 4 bases and V 5 bases, and 11 bases lay outside the gene matches. The CDR3 consists of 16 residues. CDR1 and CDR2 from the germline V gene are SGHTA and FQGNSA. DNA for the CDR3: TGTGCCAGCAGCCCCTGGACTAGCGATCCGCGAGAGACCCAGTACTTC. This translates into CASSPWTSDPRETQYF.

This chain connects TRBV7-9 to TRBJ1-4; 7 nucleotides align to TRBD1. This CDR3 comprises 15 residues. CDR1 SEHNR and CDR2 FQNEAQ come from the germline V gene (reference sequence). J gave up 7 bases and V 2 bases, and 7 bases lay outside the gene matches. CDR3: CASSLKGADLEKLFF. For the CDR3, the DNA is TGTGCCAGCAGCTTAAAGGGGGCAGATCTTGAAAAACTGTTTTTT.

The CDR3 spells CASKQAVTPSSYGYTF. CDR3 DNA: TGTGCCAGCAAACAGGCCGTCACTCCATCCAGCTATGGCTACACCTTC. The rearrangement links TRBV7-2 to TRBJ1-2; D is possibly TRBD1 (5 bases). V shed 7 bases and J shed 4 bases, with 22 bases lying between them. CDR3 length: 16 amino acids. Germline V gives CDR1 SGHTA, CDR2 FQGNSA.

The chain employs TRBV15 and TRBJ1-2; D unresolved. The CDR3 has 15 amino acids. Per the germline V gene, CDR1 is LNHNV and CDR2 is YYDKDF (reference sequence). The V gene lost 0 bases and the J gene lost 6 bases, with 14 bases spanning the gap. The CDR3 nucleotides are TGTGCCACCAGCAGAGATTTCGGGTTTGAGAATGGCTACACCTTC. This encodes CATSRDFGFENGYTF. Looking up the rest from reference TRBV15 and TRBJ1-2 gives the full variable domain: DAMVIQNPRYQVTQFGKPVTLSCSQTLNHNVMYWYQQKSSQAPKLLFHYYDKDFNNEADTPDNFQSRRPNTSFCFLDIRSPGLGDTAMYLCATSRDFGFENGYTFGSGTRLTVV.

This chain joins TRBV14 and TRBJ1-3, with D unresolved. Germline assignment: CDR1 SGHDN and CDR2 FVKESK. V was cut by 5 bases and J by 4 bases, with 6 bases left in between. The CDR3 is 12 residues long. CDR3: CASSGSGNTIYF. CDR3 DNA sequence: TGTGCCAGCAGCGGTTCGGGAAACACCATATATTTT.

The rearrangement joins TRBV4-2 to TRBJ1-2; maybe TRBD1 (5 bases). The CDR3 runs 14 residues. V dropped 5 bases and J dropped 3 bases, with 13 bases sitting between them. Germline V lookup: CDR1 LGHNA, CDR2 YNFKEQ. As DNA, the CDR3 is TGTGCCAGCAGCTTGTTACAGGATGACTATGGCTACACCTTC. This translates into CASSLLQDDYGYTF.

The chain employs TRBV7-3 and TRBJ2-5; 10 bases line up with TRBD1. The CDR3 sequence is 16 residues long. V gave up 5 bases and J gave up 5 bases; unmatched junction bases: 11. Per the germline V gene, CDR1 is SGHTA and CDR2 is FQGTGA. CDR3 sequence (DNA): TGTGCCAGCAGCCTGCTGGGACAGGGGAATGGGGAGACCCAGTACTTC. Translating gives CASSLLGQGNGETQYF. Complete variable domain (other parts from reference TRBV7-3 and TRBJ2-5): GAGVSQTPSNKVTEKGKYVELRCDPISGHTALYWYRQSLGQGPEFLIYFQGTGAADDSGLPNDRFFAVRPEGSVSTLKIQRTERGDSAVYLCASSLLGQGNGETQYFGPGTRLLVL.

The chain couples TRBV7-7 to TRBJ2-7; no definite D call. The CDR3 is 13 residues long. CDR1 SSHAT and CDR2 FNYEAQ come from the germline V gene (reference sequence). Deletions cut 0 bases from V and 5 bases from J, with 8 bases between. CDR3 coding DNA: TGTGCCAGCAGCTTAGCCCAGCGCCACGAGCAGTACTTC. This encodes CASSLAQRHEQYF.

The chain recombines TRBV5-1 with TRBJ2-1; D ambiguous. The CDR3 sequence is 14 residues long. Germline V gene lookup returns CDR1 SGHRS and CDR2 YFSETQ. CDR3 bases: TGCGGGGATGTTTACCGGAGCTCCTACAATGAGCAGTTCTTC. It is translated as CGDVYRSSYNEQFF. The entire variable domain, with the rest obtained from reference TRBV5-1 and TRBJ2-1, is as follows: KAGVTQTPRYLIKTRGQQVTLSCSPISGHRSVSWYQQTPGQGLQFLFEYFSETQRNKGNFPGRFSGRQFSNSRSEMNVSTLELGDSALYLCGDVYRSSYNEQFFGPGTRLTVL.

The rearrangement uses TRBV6-6 and TRBJ2-7; TRBD1 aligns across 9 bases. The CDR3 covers 14 residues. With V trimmed by 5 bases and J by 2 bases, 4 bases remained unmatched. Germline assignment: CDR1 MNHNY and CDR2 SVGAGI (reference sequence). For the CDR3, the DNA is TGTGCCAGCAGTCGGGACAGGGAAACCTACGAGCAGTACTTC. Protein sequence: CASSRDRETYEQYF.

The rearrangement joins TRBV19 to TRBJ2-3, with TRBD2 identical over 9 bases. The CDR3 loop spans 14 amino acids. Trimming cost V 4 bases and J 6 bases; bases outside gene matches: 5. Per germline, CDR1 LNHDA and CDR2 SQIVND (reference sequence). The CDR3 DNA follows: TGTGCCAGTAGTAAATTAGCGGGGGAGGATACGCAGTATTTT. Its protein is CASSKLAGEDTQYF.